This T cell receptor (beta chain) derives from a study of blood T cell repertoires in COVID-19. Study summary: In each case, the material was cDNA or gDNA derived from T cells, B-cell-depleted T cells, or PBMCs.

How the authors handled the data: Nucleated cell number was recorded as an estimate derived from reference gene primer amplification. Repertoires were generated with immunoSEQ multiplex PCR, while TCRdb's copy carries only in-frame clones and drops some. The V and J calls and clone size are taken from that table; D and trimming were inferred from the DNA. The sample comprises 130,000 to 150,000 clones, 88% of which are singletons, and 0.95% to 1.5% rests with the top ten. The CDR3 covers 14 residues. With 1 base removed from V and 6 bases from J, the gap between germline ends came to 12 bases. Per germline, CDR1 MNHEY and CDR2 SMNVEV (reference sequence).

V usage is TRBV27 and J usage is TRBJ1-2; the D is unclear. The origin of this receptor is a young woman with acute COVID-19. The sequencing sample was made of PBMCs or T cells enriched from blood (not recorded which). The CDR3 sequence: CASSLYPGLDGYTF. The CDR3 DNA sequence: TGTGCCAGCAGTTTATACCCGGGATTAGATGGCTACACCTTC.